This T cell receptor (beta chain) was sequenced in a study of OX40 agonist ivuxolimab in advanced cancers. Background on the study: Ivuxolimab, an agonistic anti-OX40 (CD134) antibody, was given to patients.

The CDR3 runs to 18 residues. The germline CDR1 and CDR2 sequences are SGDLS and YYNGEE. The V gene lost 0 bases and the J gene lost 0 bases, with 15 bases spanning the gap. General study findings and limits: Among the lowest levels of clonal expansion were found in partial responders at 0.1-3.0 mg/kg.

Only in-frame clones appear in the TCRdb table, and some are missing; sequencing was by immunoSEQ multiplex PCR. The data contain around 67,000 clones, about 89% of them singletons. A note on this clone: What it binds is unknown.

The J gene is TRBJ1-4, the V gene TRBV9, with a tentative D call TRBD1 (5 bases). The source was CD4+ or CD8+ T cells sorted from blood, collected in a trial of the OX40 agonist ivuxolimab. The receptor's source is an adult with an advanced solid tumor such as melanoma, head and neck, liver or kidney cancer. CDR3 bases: TGTGCCAGCAGCGTAGGAGACAGAGGCGGCTCAACTAATGAAAAACTGTTTTTT. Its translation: CASSVGDRGGSTNEKLFF.